Listed below are T cell receptor beta chains from one sample, sequenced in a study of T cells in Graves' hyperthyroidism and ophthalmopathy. TCRdb re-analysed the multiplex PCR reads in MiXCR, keeping a single row per CDR3 protein. Here the sample spans roughly 350,000 distinct CDR3 sequences, roughly an eighth being singletons. Sequencing was done on a sample of blood. Source of these receptors: a woman between 40 and 50 years old with Graves' ophthalmopathy. The CDR3 runs from the conserved cysteine through the conserved F or W.

cdr3_length	v_call	cdr3_aa
15	TRBV6-1	CASSIRQEGSHEQYF
15	TRBV29-1	CSVSGQGSSYNEQFF
17	TRBV6-6	CASSYEPPGPSIETQYF
16	TRBV9	CASSLSGTVMNTEAFF
15	TRBV20-1	CSARKLRETLDTQYF
16	TRBV20-1	CSAPWGRLALSHEQYF
15	TRBV20-1	CSASSYVSGANVLTF
17	TRBV6-1	CASSTRDRGRRQETQYF
19	TRBV14	CASSQPRDGTSGWTDTQYF
14	TRBV2	CASERGGTGYEQFF
14	TRBV28	CASSLWDRGEKLFF
16	TRBV18	CASSRLQGRDTGELFF
18	TRBV14	CASSQITQGVRVYNEQFF
13	TRBV6-1	CASSESENSPLHF
16	TRBV15	CATSRDQGQGTDTQYF
13	TRBV4-1	CASSQEAQYEQYF
16	TRBV6-1	CASSQMAGSGANVLTF
12	TRBV5-5	CASSLVWDEQYF
15	TRBV2	CASRWASGAPDTQYF
14	TRBV12-5	CASGLEYSGQPQHF
14	TRBV15	CATSRDQGPYEQYF
15	TRBV7-2	CATRPTSGVYNEQFF
14	TRBV3-1	CASSPGQGGNTIYF
14	TRBV2	CASRLGAVGGGYTF
12	TRBV29-1	CSVDSTEYGYTF
14	TRBV11-2	CATEGARGRNEQFF
12	TRBV28	CASSLRDYEQYF
17	TRBV6-1	CASSLTGTGGARGELFF
15	TRBV7-6	CASSSSRGPGTEAFF
17	TRBV6-6	CASSYFFLGGSNQPQHF
15	TRBV30	CAWSGGTQTGYEQYF
16	TRBV19	CASSIGADLAAYEQYF
14	TRBV3-1	CASSRGRRTGELFF